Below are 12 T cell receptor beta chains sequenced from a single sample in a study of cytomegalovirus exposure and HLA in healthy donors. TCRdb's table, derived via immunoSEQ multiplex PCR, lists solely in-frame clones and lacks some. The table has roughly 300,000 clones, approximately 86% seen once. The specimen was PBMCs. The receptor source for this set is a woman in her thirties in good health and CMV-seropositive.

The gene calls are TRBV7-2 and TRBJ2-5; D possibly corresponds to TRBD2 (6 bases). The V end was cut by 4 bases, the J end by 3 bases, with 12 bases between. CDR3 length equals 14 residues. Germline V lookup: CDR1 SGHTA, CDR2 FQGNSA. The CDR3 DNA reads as TGTGCCAGCAGCTCGCTAGCGAAAGAAGAGACCCAGTACTTC. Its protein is CASSSLAKEETQYF.

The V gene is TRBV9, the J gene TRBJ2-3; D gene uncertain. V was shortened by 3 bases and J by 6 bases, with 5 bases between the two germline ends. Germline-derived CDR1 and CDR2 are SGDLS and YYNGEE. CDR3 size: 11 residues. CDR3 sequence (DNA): TGTGCCAGCAGCGGAGCGGATACGCAGTATTTT. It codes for CASSGADTQYF. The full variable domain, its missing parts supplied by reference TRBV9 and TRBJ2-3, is DSGVTQTPKHLITATGQRVTLRCSPRSGDLSVYWYQQSLDQGLQFLIQYYNGEERAKGNILERFSAQQFPDLHSELNLSSLELGDSALYFCASSGADTQYFGPGTRLTVL.

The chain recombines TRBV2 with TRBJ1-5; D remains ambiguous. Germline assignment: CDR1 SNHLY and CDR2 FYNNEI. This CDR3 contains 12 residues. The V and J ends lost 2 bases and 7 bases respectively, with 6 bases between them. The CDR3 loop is CASSESGQPQHF. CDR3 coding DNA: TGTGCCAGCAGTGAAAGTGGGCAGCCCCAGCATTTT. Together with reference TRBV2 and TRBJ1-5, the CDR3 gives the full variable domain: EPEVTQTPSHQVTQMGQEVILRCVPISNHLYFYWYRQILGQKVEFLVSFYNNEISEKSEIFDDQFSVERPDGSNFTLKIRSTKLEDSAMYFCASSESGQPQHFGDGTRLSIL.

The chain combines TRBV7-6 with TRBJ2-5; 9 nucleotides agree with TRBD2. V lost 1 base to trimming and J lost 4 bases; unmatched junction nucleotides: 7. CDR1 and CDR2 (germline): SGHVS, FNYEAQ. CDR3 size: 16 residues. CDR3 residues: CASSLGLGGGGETQYF. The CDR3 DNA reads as TGTGCCAGCAGCTTAGGCCTTGGCGGGGGGGGAGAGACCCAGTACTTC. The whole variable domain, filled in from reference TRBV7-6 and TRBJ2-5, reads GAGVSQSPRYKVTKRGQDVALRCDPISGHVSLYWYRQALGQGPEFLTYFNYEAQQDKSGLPNDRFSAERPEGSISTLTIQRTEQRDSAMYRCASSLGLGGGGETQYFGPGTRLLVL.

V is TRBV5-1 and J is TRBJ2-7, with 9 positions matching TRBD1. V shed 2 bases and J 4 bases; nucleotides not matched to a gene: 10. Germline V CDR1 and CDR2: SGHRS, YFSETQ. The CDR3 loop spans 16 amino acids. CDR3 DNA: TGCGCCAGCAGCTTCTCTGAGGGACAGGGCACATACGAGCAGTACTTC. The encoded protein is CASSFSEGQGTYEQYF.

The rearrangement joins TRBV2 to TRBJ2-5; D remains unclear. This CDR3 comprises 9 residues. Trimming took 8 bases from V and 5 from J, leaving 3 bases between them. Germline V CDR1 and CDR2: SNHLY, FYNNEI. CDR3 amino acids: CASGETQYF. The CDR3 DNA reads TGTGCCAGCGGGGAGACCCAGTACTTC.

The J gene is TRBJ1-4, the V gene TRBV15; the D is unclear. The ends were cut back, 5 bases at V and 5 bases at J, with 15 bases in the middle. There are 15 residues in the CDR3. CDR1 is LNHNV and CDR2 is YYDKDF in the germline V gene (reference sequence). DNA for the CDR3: TGTGCCACCAGCTTCCGGTGGGAAAAGAATGAAAAACTGTTTTTT. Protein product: CATSFRWEKNEKLFF. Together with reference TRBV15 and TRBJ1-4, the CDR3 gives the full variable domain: DAMVIQNPRYQVTQFGKPVTLSCSQTLNHNVMYWYQQKSSQAPKLLFHYYDKDFNNEADTPDNFQSRRPNTSFCFLDIRSPGLGDTAMYLCATSFRWEKNEKLFFGSGTQLSVL.

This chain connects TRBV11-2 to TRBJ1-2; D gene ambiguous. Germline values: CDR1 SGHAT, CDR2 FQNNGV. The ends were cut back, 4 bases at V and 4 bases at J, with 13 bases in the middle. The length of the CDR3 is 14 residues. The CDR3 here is CASSSLGFTYGYTF. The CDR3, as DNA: TGTGCCAGCAGCTCGTTAGGCTTCACCTATGGCTACACCTTC. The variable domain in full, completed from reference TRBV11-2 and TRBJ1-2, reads EAGVAQSPRYKIIEKRQSVAFWCNPISGHATLYWYQQILGQGPKLLIQFQNNGVVDDSQLPKDRFSAERLKGVDSTLKIQPAKLEDSAVYLCASSSLGFTYGYTFGSGTRLTVV.

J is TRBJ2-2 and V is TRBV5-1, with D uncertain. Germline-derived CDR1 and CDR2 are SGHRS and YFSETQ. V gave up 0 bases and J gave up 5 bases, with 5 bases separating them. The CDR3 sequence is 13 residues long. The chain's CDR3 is CASSLDGTGELFF. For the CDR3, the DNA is TGCGCCAGCAGCTTGGACGGAACCGGGGAGCTGTTTTTT. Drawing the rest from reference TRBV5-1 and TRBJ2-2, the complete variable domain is KAGVTQTPRYLIKTRGQQVTLSCSPISGHRSVSWYQQTPGQGLQFLFEYFSETQRNKGNFPGRFSGRQFSNSRSEMNVSTLELGDSALYLCASSLDGTGELFFGEGSRLTVL.

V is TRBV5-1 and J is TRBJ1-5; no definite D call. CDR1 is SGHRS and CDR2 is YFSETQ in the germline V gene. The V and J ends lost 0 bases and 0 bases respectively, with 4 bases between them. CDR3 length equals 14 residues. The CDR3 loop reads CASSLDVSNQPQHF. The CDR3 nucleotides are TGCGCCAGCAGCTTGGATGTTAGCAATCAGCCCCAGCATTTT.

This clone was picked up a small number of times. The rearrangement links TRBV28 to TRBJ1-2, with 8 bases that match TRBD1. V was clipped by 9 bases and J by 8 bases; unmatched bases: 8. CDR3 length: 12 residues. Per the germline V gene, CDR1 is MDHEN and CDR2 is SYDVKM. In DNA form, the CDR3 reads TGTGCCAGTCAAACAGGGGGGGAGGGCTACACCTTC. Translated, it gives CASQTGGEGYTF.

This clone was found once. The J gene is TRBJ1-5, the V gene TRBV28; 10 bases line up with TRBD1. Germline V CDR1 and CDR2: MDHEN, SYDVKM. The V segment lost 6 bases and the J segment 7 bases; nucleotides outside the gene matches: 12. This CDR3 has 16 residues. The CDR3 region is CASRTRQGAQGQPQHF. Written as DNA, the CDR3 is TGTGCCAGCAGAACACGACAGGGGGCGCAAGGACAGCCCCAGCATTTT.